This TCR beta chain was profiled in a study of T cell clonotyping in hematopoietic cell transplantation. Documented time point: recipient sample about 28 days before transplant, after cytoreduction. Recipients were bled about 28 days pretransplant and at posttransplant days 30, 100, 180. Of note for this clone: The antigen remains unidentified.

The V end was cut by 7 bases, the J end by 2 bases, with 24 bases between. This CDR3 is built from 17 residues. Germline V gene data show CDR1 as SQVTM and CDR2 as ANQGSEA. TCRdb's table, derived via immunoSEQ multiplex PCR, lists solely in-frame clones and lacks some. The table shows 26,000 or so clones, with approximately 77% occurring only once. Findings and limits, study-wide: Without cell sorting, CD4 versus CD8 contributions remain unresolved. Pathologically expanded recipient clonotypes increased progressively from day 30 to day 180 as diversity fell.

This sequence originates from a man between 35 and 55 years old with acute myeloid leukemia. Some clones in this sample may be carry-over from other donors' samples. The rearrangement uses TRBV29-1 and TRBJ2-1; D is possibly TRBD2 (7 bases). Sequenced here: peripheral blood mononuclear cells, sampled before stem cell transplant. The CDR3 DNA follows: TGCAGCGAGCGGGCTTGGGGGGGCGGAGGAGCCTACAATGAGCAGTTCTTC. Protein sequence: CSERAWGGGGAYNEQFF.